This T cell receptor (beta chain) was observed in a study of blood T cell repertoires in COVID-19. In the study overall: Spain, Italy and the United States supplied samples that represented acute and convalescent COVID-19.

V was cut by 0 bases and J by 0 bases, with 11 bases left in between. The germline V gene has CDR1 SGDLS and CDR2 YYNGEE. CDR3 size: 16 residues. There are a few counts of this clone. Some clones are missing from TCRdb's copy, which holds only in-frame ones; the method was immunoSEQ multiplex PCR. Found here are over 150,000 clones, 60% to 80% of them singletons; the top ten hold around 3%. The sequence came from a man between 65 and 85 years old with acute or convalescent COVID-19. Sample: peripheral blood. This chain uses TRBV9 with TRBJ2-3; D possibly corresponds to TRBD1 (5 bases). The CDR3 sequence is CASSVDQGLSTDTQYF. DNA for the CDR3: TGTGCCAGCAGCGTAGACCAGGGCCTTAGCACAGATACGCAGTATTTT.